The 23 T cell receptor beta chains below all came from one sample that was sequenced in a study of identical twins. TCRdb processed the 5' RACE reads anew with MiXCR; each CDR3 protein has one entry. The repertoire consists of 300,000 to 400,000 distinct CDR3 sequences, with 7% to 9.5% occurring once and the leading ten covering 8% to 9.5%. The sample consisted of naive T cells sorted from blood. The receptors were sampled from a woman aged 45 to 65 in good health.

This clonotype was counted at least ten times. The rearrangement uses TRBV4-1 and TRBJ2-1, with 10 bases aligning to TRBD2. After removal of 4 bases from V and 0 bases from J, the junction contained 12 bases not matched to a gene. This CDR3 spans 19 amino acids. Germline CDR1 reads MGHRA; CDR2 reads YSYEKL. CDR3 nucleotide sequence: TGCGCCAGCAGCCCACTCAGGCCTAGCGGGAGTGGCTCCTACAATGAGCAGTTCTTC. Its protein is CASSPLRPSGSGSYNEQFF.

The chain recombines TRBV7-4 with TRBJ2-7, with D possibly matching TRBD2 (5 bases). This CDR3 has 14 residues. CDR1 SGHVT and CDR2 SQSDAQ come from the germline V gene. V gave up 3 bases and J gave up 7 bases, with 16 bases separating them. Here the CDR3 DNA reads TGTGCCAGCAGCTTTGGGAAGCGGTCTTTGGAGCAGTACGTC. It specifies CASSFGKRSLEQYV.

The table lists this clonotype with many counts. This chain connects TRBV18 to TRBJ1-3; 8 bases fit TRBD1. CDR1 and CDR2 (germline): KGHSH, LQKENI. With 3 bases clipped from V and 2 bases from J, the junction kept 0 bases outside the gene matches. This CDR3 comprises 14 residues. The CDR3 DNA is TGTGCCAGCTCACCGGACAGGGCTGGAAACACCATATATTTT. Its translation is CASSPDRAGNTIYF.

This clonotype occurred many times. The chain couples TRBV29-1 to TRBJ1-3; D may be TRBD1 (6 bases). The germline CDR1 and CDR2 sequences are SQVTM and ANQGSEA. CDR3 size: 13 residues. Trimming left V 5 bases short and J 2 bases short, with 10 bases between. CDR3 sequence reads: CSVRGATGNTIYF. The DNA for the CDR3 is TGCAGCGTTCGGGGGGCTACTGGAAACACCATATATTTT.

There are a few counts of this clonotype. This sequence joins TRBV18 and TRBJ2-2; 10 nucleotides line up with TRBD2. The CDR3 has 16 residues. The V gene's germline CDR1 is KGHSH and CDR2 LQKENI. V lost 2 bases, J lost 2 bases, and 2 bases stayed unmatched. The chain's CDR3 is CASSPASGGNTGELFF. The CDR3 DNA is TGTGCCAGCTCACCAGCTAGCGGGGGAAACACCGGGGAGCTGTTTTTT.

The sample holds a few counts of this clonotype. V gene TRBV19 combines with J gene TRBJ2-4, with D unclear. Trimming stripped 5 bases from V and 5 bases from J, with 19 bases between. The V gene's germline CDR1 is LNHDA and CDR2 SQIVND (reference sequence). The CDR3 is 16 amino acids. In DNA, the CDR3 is TGTGCCAGTAGTCCCCGTTACGATTACCCCCAAAACATTCAGTACTTC. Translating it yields CASSPRYDYPQNIQYF.

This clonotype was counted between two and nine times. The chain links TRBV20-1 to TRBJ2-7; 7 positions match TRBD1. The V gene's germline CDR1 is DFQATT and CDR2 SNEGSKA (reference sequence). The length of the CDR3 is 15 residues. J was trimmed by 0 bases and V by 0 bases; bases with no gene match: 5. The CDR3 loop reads CSARETTGDSYEQYF. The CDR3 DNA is TGCAGTGCTAGAGAAACTACAGGGGACTCCTACGAGCAGTACTTC.

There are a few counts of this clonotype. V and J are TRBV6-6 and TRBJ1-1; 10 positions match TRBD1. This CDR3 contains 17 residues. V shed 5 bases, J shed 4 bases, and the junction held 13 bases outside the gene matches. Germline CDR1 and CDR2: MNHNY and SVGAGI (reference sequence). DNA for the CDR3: TGTGCCAGCAGTCCACCCCGGGACAGGGGACGTGTCACTGAAGCTTTCTTT. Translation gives CASSPPRDRGRVTEAFF.

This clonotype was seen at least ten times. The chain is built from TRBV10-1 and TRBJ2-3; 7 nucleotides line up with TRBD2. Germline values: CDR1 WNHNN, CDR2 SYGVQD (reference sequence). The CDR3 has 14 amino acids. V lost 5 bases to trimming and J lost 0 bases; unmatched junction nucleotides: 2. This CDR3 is CASSYSGSTDTQYF. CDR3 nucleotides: TGCGCCAGCAGTTATAGCGGGAGCACAGATACGCAGTATTTT.

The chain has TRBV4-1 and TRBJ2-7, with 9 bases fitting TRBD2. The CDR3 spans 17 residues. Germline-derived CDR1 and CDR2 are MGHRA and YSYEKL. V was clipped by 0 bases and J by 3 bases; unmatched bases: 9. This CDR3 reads CASSQDIASGILYEQYV. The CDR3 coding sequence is TGCGCCAGCAGCCAAGATATCGCTAGCGGGATCCTCTACGAGCAGTACGTC.

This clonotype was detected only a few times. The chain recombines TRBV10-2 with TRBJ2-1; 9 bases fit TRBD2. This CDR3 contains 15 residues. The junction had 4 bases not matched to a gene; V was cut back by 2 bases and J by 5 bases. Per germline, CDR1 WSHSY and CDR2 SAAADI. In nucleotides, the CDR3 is TGCGCCAGCAGTGAGGGCGGGAGGGCCCACAATGAGCAGTTCTTC. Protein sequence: CASSEGGRAHNEQFF.

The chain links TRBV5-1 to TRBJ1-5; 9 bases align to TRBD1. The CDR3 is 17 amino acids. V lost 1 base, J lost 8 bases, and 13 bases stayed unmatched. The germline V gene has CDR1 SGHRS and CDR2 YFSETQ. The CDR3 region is CASSLNGQGPLAEPQHF. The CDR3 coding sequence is TGCGCCAGCAGCTTGAATGGACAGGGGCCGCTGGCGGAGCCCCAGCATTTT.

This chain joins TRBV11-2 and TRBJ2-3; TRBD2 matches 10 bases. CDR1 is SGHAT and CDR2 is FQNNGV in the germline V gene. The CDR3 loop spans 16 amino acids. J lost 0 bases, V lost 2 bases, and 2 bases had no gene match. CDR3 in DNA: TGTGCCAGCAGCTTAATAGCGGGGGGAAGCACAGATACGCAGTATTTT. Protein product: CASSLIAGGSTDTQYF.

CDR3 DNA: TGTGCCAGCAGCCCTGACCTTTTAGCCAAAAACATTCAGTACTTC. Protein product: CASSPDLLAKNIQYF. V usage is TRBV7-9 and J usage is TRBJ2-4; no reliable D call. Trimming stripped 5 bases from V and 0 bases from J, with 11 bases between. The CDR3 has 15 amino acids. Germline-derived CDR1 and CDR2 are SEHNR and FQNEAQ (reference sequence).

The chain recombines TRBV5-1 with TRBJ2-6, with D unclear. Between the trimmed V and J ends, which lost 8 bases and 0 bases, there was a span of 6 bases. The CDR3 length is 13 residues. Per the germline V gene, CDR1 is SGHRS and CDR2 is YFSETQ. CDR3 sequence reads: CASGVSGANVLTF. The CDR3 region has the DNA TGCGCCAGTGGTGTCTCTGGGGCCAACGTCCTGACTTTC.

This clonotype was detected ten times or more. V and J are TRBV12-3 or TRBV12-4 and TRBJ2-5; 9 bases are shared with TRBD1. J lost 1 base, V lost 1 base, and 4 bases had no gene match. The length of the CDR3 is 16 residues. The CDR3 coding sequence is TGTGCCAGCAGTTTAGGAGGACAGGGGATCCAAGAGACCCAGTACTTC. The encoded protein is CASSLGGQGIQETQYF.

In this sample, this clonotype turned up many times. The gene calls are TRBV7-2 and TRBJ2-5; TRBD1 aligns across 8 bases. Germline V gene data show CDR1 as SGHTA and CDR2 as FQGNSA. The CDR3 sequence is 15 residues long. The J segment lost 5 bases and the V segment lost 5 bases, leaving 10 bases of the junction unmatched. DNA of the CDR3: TGTGCCAGCAGCGGGCCGGGACAGGTTCTGGAGACCCAGTACTTC. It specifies CASSGPGQVLETQYF.

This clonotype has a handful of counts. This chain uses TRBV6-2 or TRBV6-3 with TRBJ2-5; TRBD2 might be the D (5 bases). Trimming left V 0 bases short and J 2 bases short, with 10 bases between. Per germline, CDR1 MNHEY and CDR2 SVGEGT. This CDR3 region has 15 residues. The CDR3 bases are TGTGCCAGCAGTTACTCGAGAGCGGTACAAGAGACCCAGTACTTC. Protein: CASSYSRAVQETQYF.

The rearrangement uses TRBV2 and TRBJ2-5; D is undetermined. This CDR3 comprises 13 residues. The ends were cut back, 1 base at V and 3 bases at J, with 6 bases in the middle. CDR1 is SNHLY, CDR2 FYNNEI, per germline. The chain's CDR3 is CASSEVGKETQYF. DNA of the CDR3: TGTGCCAGCAGTGAAGTGGGTAAAGAGACCCAGTACTTC. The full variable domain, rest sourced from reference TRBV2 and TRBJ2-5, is EPEVTQTPSHQVTQMGQEVILRCVPISNHLYFYWYRQILGQKVEFLVSFYNNEISEKSEIFDDQFSVERPDGSNFTLKIRSTKLEDSAMYFCASSEVGKETQYFGPGTRLLVL.

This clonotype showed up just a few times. The CDR3 sequence is CASSWTSTNEKLFF. The CDR3 DNA follows: TGTGCCAGCAGCTGGACATCAACTAATGAAAAACTGTTTTTT. J is TRBJ1-4 and V is TRBV7-9; D is possibly TRBD1 (5 bases). The CDR3 is 14 amino acids. The V gene lost 4 bases and the J gene lost 0 bases, with 6 bases spanning the gap. Germline V lookup: CDR1 SEHNR, CDR2 FQNEAQ (reference sequence).

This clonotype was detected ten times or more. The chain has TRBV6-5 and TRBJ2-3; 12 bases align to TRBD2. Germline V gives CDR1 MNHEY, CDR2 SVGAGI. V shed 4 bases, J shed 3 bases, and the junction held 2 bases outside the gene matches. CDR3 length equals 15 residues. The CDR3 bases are TGTGCCAGCAGTTCTAGCGGGAGGGGTACAGATACGCAGTATTTT. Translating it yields CASSSSGRGTDTQYF.

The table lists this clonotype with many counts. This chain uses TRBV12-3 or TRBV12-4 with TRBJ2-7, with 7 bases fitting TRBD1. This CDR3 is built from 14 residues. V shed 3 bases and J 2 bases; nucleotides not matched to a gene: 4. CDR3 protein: CASSLSGGPYEQYV. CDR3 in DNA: TGTGCCAGCAGTTTGTCAGGGGGACCCTACGAGCAGTACGTC.

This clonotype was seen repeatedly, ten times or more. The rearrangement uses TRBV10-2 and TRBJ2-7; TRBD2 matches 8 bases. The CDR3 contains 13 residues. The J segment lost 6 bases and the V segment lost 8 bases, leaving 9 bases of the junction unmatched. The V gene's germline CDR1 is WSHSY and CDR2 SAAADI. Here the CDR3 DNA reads TGCGCCAGCGGCACTAGCGGAGGTTCCGAGCAGTACGTC. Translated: CASGTSGGSEQYV.